These 22 T cell receptor beta chains were all obtained from the same sample, sequenced in a study of blood T cell repertoires in COVID-19 (TCRdb year 2020). The library relied on the immunoSEQ multiplex PCR assay. TCRdb mirrors the immuneACCESS table, restricted to in-frame sequences. Some clones are absent from its copies; in checked studies, under half trace to an unresolved V gene, and the reason for the others is unknown. For this sample there are approximately 110,000 clones; around 83% appear just once. The leading ten clones occupy over 15% of the sample. Material: peripheral blood. The source of these receptors is a woman aged 80 or over with acute or convalescent COVID-19.

CDR3 sequence reads: CASSSYTGTDTDTQYF. Written as DNA, the CDR3 is TGTGCCAGCAGCTCATATACGGGGACAGACACAGATACGCAGTATTTT. The V gene is TRBV5-4, the J gene TRBJ2-3; 7 positions match TRBD1. CDR3 size: 16 residues. J gave up 2 bases and V 3 bases, and 9 bases lay outside the gene matches. Germline CDR1 SGHNT, CDR2 YYREEE (reference sequence).

This chain connects TRBV5-1 to TRBJ2-7, with TRBD1 matching 8 bases. The V and J ends lost 6 bases and 6 bases, in that order; junction bases with no gene match: 8. This CDR3 has 13 residues. From germline, CDR1 is SGHRS and CDR2 YFSETQ. In DNA, the CDR3 is TGCGCCAGCACGAGACAGGGGAATTGCGAGCAGTACGTC. Translating it yields CASTRQGNCEQYV.

The V and J genes are TRBV29-1 and TRBJ2-2, with 9 bases identical to TRBD1. Germline V gene lookup returns CDR1 SQVTM and CDR2 ANQGSEA. V was clipped by 0 bases and J by 2 bases; unmatched bases: 4. The CDR3 has 16 residues. CDR3 sequence (DNA): TGCAGCGTTGAAGAACCGGGACAGGGTAACACCGGGGAGCTGTTTTTT. This encodes CSVEEPGQGNTGELFF.

The J gene is TRBJ1-5, the V gene TRBV19, with a tentative D call TRBD1 (5 bases). The V end was cut by 6 bases, the J end by 0 bases, with 12 bases between. Germline values: CDR1 LNHDA, CDR2 SQIVND (reference sequence). The CDR3 contains 15 residues. The CDR3 here is CASRWGGTSNQPQHF. The CDR3 nucleotides read TGTGCCAGTAGATGGGGGGGGACTAGCAATCAGCCCCAGCATTTT.

V and J are TRBV3-1 (or the pseudogene TRBV3-2) and TRBJ2-3, with a possible D match to TRBD1 (5 bases). The length of the CDR3 is 15 residues. Germline CDR1 LGHDT, CDR2 YNNKEL (reference sequence). Trimming took off 1 base at V and 1 base at J, with 9 bases between the two ends. CDR3: CASSQARRGTDTQYF. The DNA for the CDR3 is TGTGCCAGCAGCCAAGCTCGCAGGGGCACAGATACGCAGTATTTT.

This rearrangement joins TRBV11-3 to TRBJ2-2; D is possibly TRBD2 (6 bases). CDR1 and CDR2 from the germline V gene are SGHNT and YENEEA. V was shortened by 3 bases and J by 7 bases, with 12 bases between the two germline ends. The CDR3 extends over 14 amino acids. CDR3 region: CASSFGGADGELFF. The CDR3 nucleotides read TGTGCCAGCAGCTTCGGGGGAGCCGACGGGGAGCTGTTTTTT.

The rearrangement links TRBV19 to TRBJ2-2; possibly TRBD1 for D (6 bases). The CDR3 has 15 residues. Germline-derived CDR1 and CDR2 are LNHDA and SQIVND (reference sequence). The ends were cut back, 5 bases at V and 1 base at J, with 11 bases in the middle. CDR3 protein: CASSPRDKNTGELFF. The CDR3 DNA reads as TGTGCCAGTAGTCCCCGGGACAAGAACACCGGGGAGCTGTTTTTT.

This clone appeared once. This sequence joins TRBV10-2 and TRBJ2-1; 9 positions agree with TRBD1. Germline assignment: CDR1 WSHSY and CDR2 SAAADI. Trimming at V came to 7 bases and at J to 8 bases, leaving 12 bases not matched to a gene. The CDR3 length is 15 residues. The CDR3 here is CASTRPDRGPDEQFF. Here the CDR3 DNA reads TGCGCCAGCACGCGTCCGGACAGGGGACCGGATGAGCAGTTCTTC.

The V gene is TRBV5-8, the J gene TRBJ2-2; D is ambiguous. Germline V gene sequence: CDR1 SGHTS, CDR2 YDEGEE. With 1 base removed from V and 6 bases from J, the gap between germline ends came to 16 bases. The CDR3 totals 16 residues. CDR3 loop: CASSLSVWSAAGELFF. In DNA, the CDR3 is TGTGCCAGCAGCTTGAGCGTGTGGTCAGCAGCCGGGGAGCTGTTTTTT.

The chain employs TRBV10-3 and TRBJ2-7; the match to TRBD2 covers 12 bases. J lost 3 bases, V lost 4 bases, and 1 base had no gene match. The CDR3 loop spans 14 amino acids. Germline V gene lookup returns CDR1 ENHRY and CDR2 SYGVKD. CDR3 sequence: CAISGTSGIYEQYV. Here the CDR3 DNA reads TGTGCCATCAGTGGGACTAGCGGGATCTACGAGCAGTACGTC.

J is TRBJ1-2 and V is TRBV20-1, with D possibly being TRBD1 (5 bases). Trimming shortened V by 3 bases and J by 8 bases, and 10 bases separated the two germline ends. The germline V gene encodes CDR1 DFQATT and CDR2 SNEGSKA (reference sequence). The CDR3 has 11 amino acids. This CDR3 is CSASRDGGYTF. CDR3 nucleotide sequence: TGCAGTGCTAGCAGGGATGGCGGCTACACCTTC.

The sample holds a few counts of this clone. The chain joins TRBV10-3 to TRBJ1-4; the match to TRBD1 covers 7 bases. The CDR3 contains 13 residues. After removal of 6 bases from V and 8 bases from J, the junction contained 6 bases not matched to a gene. Per germline, CDR1 ENHRY and CDR2 SYGVKD. The CDR3 sequence: CAIRGQGDEKLFF. The CDR3 region has the DNA TGTGCCATCAGGGGTCAGGGGGACGAAAAACTGTTTTTT.

V is TRBV5-6 and J is TRBJ2-1, with TRBD1 as a possible D gene (5 bases). Per the germline V gene, CDR1 is SGHDT and CDR2 is YYEEEE. V was clipped by 3 bases and J by 2 bases, with 12 bases between them. The CDR3 contains 15 residues. For the CDR3, the DNA is TGTGCCAGCAGCTCTAGGGGAAACCCCTACAATGAGCAGTTCTTC. Translation: CASSSRGNPYNEQFF.

This clone was counted a single time. This chain connects TRBV2 to TRBJ2-5, with TRBD2 matching 16 bases. Germline values: CDR1 SNHLY, CDR2 FYNNEI. The J segment lost 3 bases and the V segment lost 5 bases, leaving 3 bases of the junction unmatched. The CDR3 is 16 amino acids. CDR3 coding DNA: TGTGCCAGCAGTCCGGGACTAGCGGGGGGGAAAGAGACCCAGTACTTC. Its translation: CASSPGLAGGKETQYF.

The chain links TRBV7-9 to TRBJ2-1; 8 bases agree with TRBD2. The V segment lost 1 base and the J segment 5 bases; nucleotides outside the gene matches: 4. Germline V gene sequence: CDR1 SEHNR, CDR2 FQNEAQ (reference sequence). The CDR3 consists of 15 residues. The CDR3 nucleotides read TGTGCCAGCAGCTTAGTTTTACTAGCGGACAATGAGCAGTTCTTC. It encodes CASSLVLLADNEQFF.

This clone was counted a few times. This chain uses TRBV5-1 with TRBJ2-1; no clear D gene. The germline CDR1 and CDR2 sequences are SGHRS and YFSETQ. There are 15 residues in the CDR3. V lost 0 bases to trimming and J lost 4 bases, with 11 bases between them. The CDR3 bases are TGCGCCAGCAGCTTGGGACTGTCACTTTACAATGAGCAGTTCTTC. This encodes CASSLGLSLYNEQFF.

The chain is built from TRBV11-2 and TRBJ2-1; 8 bases match TRBD2. The CDR3 is 14 residues long. Germline CDR1 and CDR2: SGHAT and FQNNGV. Germline trimming cut 1 base from V and 7 bases from J; bases unmatched to any gene: 3. The CDR3 bases are TGTGCCAGCAGCTTAGGACTAGCGAGGAATGAGCAGTTCTTC. Protein product: CASSLGLARNEQFF.

V and J are TRBV15 and TRBJ1-5; 9 nucleotides match TRBD1. The V segment lost 0 bases and the J segment 8 bases; nucleotides outside the gene matches: 5. Germline V gives CDR1 LNHNV, CDR2 YYDKDF (reference sequence). CDR3 size: 15 residues. CDR3 loop: CATSRENRGLEPQHF. The DNA for the CDR3 is TGTGCCACCAGCAGAGAAAACAGGGGGCTAGAGCCCCAGCATTTT.

This clone was seen a few times. The chain is built from TRBV2 and TRBJ2-7, with D perhaps matching TRBD1 (5 bases). Between the trimmed V and J ends, which lost 10 bases and 6 bases, there was a span of 19 bases. The germline V gene encodes CDR1 SNHLY and CDR2 FYNNEI. The CDR3 runs 13 residues. The CDR3 DNA sequence: TGTGCCACCTTAGACAGCAATGTTGGCGAGCAGTACTTC. It specifies CATLDSNVGEQYF.

This clone was found a few times. The chain links TRBV7-9 to TRBJ2-5; D call uncertain. Trimming removed 3 bases at V and 2 bases at J, with 10 bases between. The germline V gene encodes CDR1 SEHNR and CDR2 FQNEAQ (reference sequence). The CDR3 is made up of 14 amino acids. The CDR3 DNA sequence: TGTGCCAGCAGCTTTAGCAGCACACAAGAGACCCAGTACTTC. This codes for CASSFSSTQETQYF.

The chain couples TRBV10-3 to TRBJ1-4; D perhaps matches TRBD1 (6 bases). The V and J ends lost 10 bases and 7 bases respectively, with 16 bases between them. Germline-derived CDR1 and CDR2 are ENHRY and SYGVKD. The CDR3 is made up of 13 amino acids. CDR3 bases: TGTGCCACCAACAGGGAAAAGGGTGAAAAACTGTTTTTT. Its translation is CATNREKGEKLFF.

The V gene is TRBV27, the J gene TRBJ1-6, with D unresolved. This CDR3 has 13 residues. Germline CDR1 MNHEY, CDR2 SMNVEV (reference sequence). Trimming took 5 bases from V and 7 from J, leaving 9 bases between them. The CDR3 nucleotides read TGTGCCAGCAGTACCCGTGAGAATTCACCCCTCCACTTT. Translating it yields CASSTRENSPLHF.